One and the same sample provided the 31 T cell receptor beta chains below, sequenced in a study of post-analysis software for immune sequencing data. Notes on the study in general: Roughly 5 TRBV segments, including TRBV5-6, TRBV5-1 and TRBV20-1, were more frequent in patients than controls.

Their recognized antigens are unknown. TCR beta cDNA libraries had unique molecular identifiers. TCRdb analysed the PCR reads with MiXCR anew, one entry per CDR3 protein. The sample lists hundreds of thousands of distinct CDR3 sequences, approximately 38% occurring once. The sequenced sample was blood. The receptors originated from a girl aged 5-17 years with multiple sclerosis.

The sample holds a few counts of this clonotype. The rearrangement uses TRBV20-1 and TRBJ2-7; D gene unclear. The germline gives CDR1 DFQATT, CDR2 SNEGSKA (reference sequence). The CDR3 totals 13 residues. Trimming left V 4 bases short and J 4 bases short, with 14 bases between. The CDR3 spells CSATAPGSYEQYF. The CDR3 DNA is TGCAGTGCTACTGCCCCGGGTTCGTACGAGCAGTACTTC.

The V gene is TRBV7-2, the J gene TRBJ2-7, with TRBD2 matching 7 bases. The germline CDR1 and CDR2 sequences are SGHTA and FQGNSA. The V and J ends lost 10 bases and 7 bases, in that order; junction bases with no gene match: 19. The CDR3 is 15 residues long. DNA for the CDR3: TGTGCCACCCAGATTAGCGGGCCCTTTGGGGAGGAGCAGTACTTC. Translated, it gives CATQISGPFGEEQYF. Drawing the rest from reference TRBV7-2 and TRBJ2-7, the complete variable domain is GAGVSQSPSNKVTEKGKDVELRCDPISGHTALYWYRQSLGQGLEFLIYFQGNSAPDKSGLPSDRFSAERTGGSVSTLTIQRTQQEDSAVYLCATQISGPFGEEQYFGPGTRLTVT.

The CDR3 region has the DNA TGTGCCAGCAGCCAAGATTCACAGGGGAGTGAAAAACTGTTTTTT. Amino acid sequence: CASSQDSQGSEKLFF. V gene TRBV3-1 combines with J gene TRBJ1-4; 7 bases are a match to TRBD1. The V segment lost 0 bases and the J segment 7 bases; nucleotides outside the gene matches: 5. Germline CDR1 and CDR2: LGHDT and YNNKEL (reference sequence). This CDR3 is built from 15 residues.

The chain links TRBV29-1 to TRBJ2-3, with D perhaps TRBD2 (8 bases). CDR1 and CDR2 (germline): SQVTM, ANQGSEA. V lost 1 base to trimming and J lost 1 base, with 18 bases between them. The CDR3 totals 17 residues. The CDR3: CSVEAPGGRGGTDTQYF. CDR3 sequence (DNA): TGCAGCGTTGAAGCCCCAGGGGGGCGGGGGGGCACAGATACGCAGTATTTT.

CDR3 DNA sequence: TGTGCCAGCAGCCCCTCCTATGACGGCGAGCAGTACTTC. This sequence encodes CASSPSYDGEQYF. This chain uses TRBV12-3 or TRBV12-4 with TRBJ2-4, with D uncertain. The J call is uncertain, as TRBJ2-7 better fits the DNA end. The CDR3 is 13 amino acids.

Only one count was recorded for this clonotype. CDR3 sequence (DNA): TGTGCCAGCAGGCCACAGGGTTTCTATGGCTACACCTTC. Residues: CASRPQGFYGYTF. The rearrangement joins TRBV2 to TRBJ1-2; TRBD1 might be the D (6 bases). V was shortened by 6 bases and J by 4 bases, with 12 bases between the two germline ends. Germline loops: CDR1 SNHLY, CDR2 FYNNEI. The length of the CDR3 is 13 residues.

This clonotype was seen more than once but under ten times. This sequence joins TRBV7-9 and TRBJ2-2; no clear D. The CDR3 contains 14 residues. The germline CDR1 and CDR2 sequences are SEHNR and FQNEAQ (reference sequence). V dropped 5 bases and J dropped 4 bases, with 11 bases sitting between them. CDR3 nucleotide sequence: TGTGCCAGCAGCCCCCGGGCGAGCACCGGGGAGCTGTTTTTT. Translating it yields CASSPRASTGELFF.

The chain joins TRBV7-3 to TRBJ2-1, with 9 bases aligning to TRBD1. Per the germline V gene, CDR1 is SGHTA and CDR2 is FQGTGA. Trimming took 5 bases from V and 4 from J; bases not matched to a gene: 18. The CDR3 covers 19 residues. CDR3 in DNA: TGTGCCAGCAGCCTCGACAGGGGGGCCCCTTCGTTAGTTTACAATGAGCAGTTCTTC. Translated: CASSLDRGAPSLVYNEQFF. Supplemented by reference TRBV7-3 and TRBJ2-1, the full variable domain reads GAGVSQTPSNKVTEKGKYVELRCDPISGHTALYWYRQSLGQGPEFLIYFQGTGAADDSGLPNDRFFAVRPEGSVSTLKIQRTERGDSAVYLCASSLDRGAPSLVYNEQFFGPGTRLTVL.

The chain uses TRBV12-3 or TRBV12-4 and TRBJ1-2; D is uncertain. With 0 bases removed from V and 6 bases from J, the gap between germline ends came to 8 bases. The CDR3 totals 13 residues. CDR3 sequence reads: CASSLAVWDGYTF. CDR3 DNA sequence: TGTGCCAGCAGTTTAGCTGTTTGGGATGGCTACACCTTC.

This clonotype was detected once. The rearrangement joins TRBV24-1 to TRBJ1-5; no clear D. Trimming left V 4 bases short and J 3 bases short, with 9 bases between. The CDR3 consists of 14 residues. Germline V gives CDR1 KGHDR, CDR2 SFDVKD. The CDR3 DNA is TGTGCCACCAGTGACAGAGCCACCAATCAGCCCCAGCATTTT. Protein sequence: CATSDRATNQPQHF.

This clonotype was found once. The CDR3 loop reads CASATRAQDTQYF. The CDR3 DNA reads TGTGCCAGCGCAACCAGGGCTCAGGATACGCAGTATTTT. The chain has TRBV6-5 and TRBJ2-3, with D possibly matching TRBD1 (5 bases). Germline-derived CDR1 and CDR2 are MNHEY and SVGAGI. The length of the CDR3 is 13 residues. Trimming left V 8 bases short and J 6 bases short, with 15 bases between.

A remark on this clonotype: Compared with germline, one end of the junction differs, possibly owing to a read error. The chain joins TRBV7-8 to TRBJ1-2; TRBD1 matches 7 bases. Germline V gives CDR1 SGHVS, CDR2 FQNEAQ. This CDR3 is built from 15 residues. The CDR3 bases are TGTGCCAGCAGCTTAAGGGCAGGGGGGAACTATGACTACACCTTC. Translated: CASSLRAGGNYDYTF.

This clonotype occurred a few times. The genes are TRBV3-1 and TRBJ1-1, with TRBD1 matching over 7 bases. The CDR3 is made up of 14 amino acids. V dropped 4 bases and J dropped 3; count of bases not matched to a gene: 5. CDR1 is LGHDT, CDR2 YNNKEL, per germline (reference sequence). CDR3 protein: CASSLGTAYTEAFF. The CDR3 DNA reads TGTGCCAGCAGCCTCGGGACAGCCTACACTGAAGCTTTCTTT.

This clonotype was detected a few times. This chain uses TRBV3-1 with TRBJ2-5; the D gene is possibly TRBD1 (6 bases). The germline V and J ends were trimmed by 4 bases and 5 bases, with 17 bases remaining between them. CDR3 size: 15 residues. Germline loops: CDR1 LGHDT, CDR2 YNNKEL (reference sequence). The DNA for the CDR3 is TGTGCCAGCAGCCGCCAGCTCGGACAGCAGGAGACCCAGTACTTC. Protein: CASSRQLGQQETQYF.

The J gene is TRBJ2-3, the V gene TRBV20-1, with 9 nucleotides matching TRBD2. The trim removed 1 base at V and 6 bases at J, leaving 17 bases unmatched. Germline V gives CDR1 DFQATT, CDR2 SNEGSKA (reference sequence). The CDR3 is 18 amino acids. DNA for the CDR3: TGCAGTGCTAGAGCACTCGGGCGGGGGGGCGTTCGTCGTGATACGCAGTATTTT. Its translation is CSARALGRGGVRRDTQYF.

There are a few counts of this clonotype. The chain recombines TRBV18 with TRBJ2-5; 7 bases agree with TRBD1. V gave up 0 bases and J gave up 2 bases; unmatched junction bases: 0. The V gene's germline CDR1 is KGHSH and CDR2 LQKENI. CDR3 length equals 14 residues. The CDR3 bases are TGTGCCAGCTCACCACCGGGACAGCAAGAGACCCAGTACTTC. Translation: CASSPPGQQETQYF.

The table lists this clonotype with many counts. The rearrangement links TRBV6-5 to TRBJ1-1; D possibly corresponds to TRBD1 (5 bases). Germline loops: CDR1 MNHEY, CDR2 SVGAGI. The CDR3 has 14 amino acids. Trimming took 2 bases from V and 12 from J, leaving 19 bases between them. The CDR3 protein is CASSYRSSGPGTFF. The CDR3 DNA follows: TGTGCCAGCAGTTACCGATCATCGGGGCCGGGAACTTTCTTT.

This clonotype was observed a handful of times. The chain has TRBV18 and TRBJ1-6; 7 nucleotides align to TRBD1. The CDR3 is 17 residues long. Germline-derived CDR1 and CDR2 are KGHSH and LQKENI. V lost 4 bases, J lost 7 bases, and 13 bases stayed unmatched. CDR3 sequence (DNA): TGTGCCAGCTCACGAGGGGCCGGGACAGCTAGGAATTCACCCCTCCACTTT. It is translated as CASSRGAGTARNSPLHF.

This clonotype was counted only a few times. The CDR3 is CASGHPRTACYGYTF. The CDR3 nucleotides are TGTGCCAGCGGCCATCCGCGGACAGCCTGCTATGGCTACACCTTC. The chain links TRBV12-3 or TRBV12-4 to TRBJ1-2; D may be TRBD1 (6 bases). V was pared by 8 bases and J by 4 bases, with 20 bases between. There are 15 residues in the CDR3.

The rearrangement uses TRBV5-1 and TRBJ2-1, with D possibly being TRBD1 (6 bases). From germline, CDR1 is SGHRS and CDR2 YFSETQ. V was clipped by 6 bases and J by 4 bases, with 17 bases between them. The CDR3 loop spans 15 amino acids. The CDR3 reads CASTWGQGVYNEQFF. The CDR3, as DNA: TGCGCCAGCACCTGGGGGCAGGGAGTTTACAATGAGCAGTTCTTC. Complete variable domain (other parts from reference TRBV5-1 and TRBJ2-1): KAGVTQTPRYLIKTRGQQVTLSCSPISGHRSVSWYQQTPGQGLQFLFEYFSETQRNKGNFPGRFSGRQFSNSRSEMNVSTLELGDSALYLCASTWGQGVYNEQFFGPGTRLTVL.

V and J are TRBV6-5 and TRBJ1-2; D gene uncertain. Deletions cut 2 bases from V and 7 bases from J, with 8 bases between. CDR3 length: 12 amino acids. Germline V gene data show CDR1 as MNHEY and CDR2 as SVGAGI. This CDR3 reads CASSYPAGGYTF. CDR3 bases: TGTGCCAGCAGTTACCCGGCCGGTGGCTACACCTTC.

J is TRBJ2-1 and V is TRBV29-1; the match to TRBD2 covers 10 bases. This CDR3 spans 13 amino acids. CDR1 is SQVTM and CDR2 is ANQGSEA in the germline V gene. After removal of 7 bases from V and 5 bases from J, the junction contained 5 bases not matched to a gene. CDR3 protein: CSASGSVNNEQFF. The DNA for the CDR3 is TGCAGCGCTAGCGGGAGTGTCAACAATGAGCAGTTCTTC.

The rearrangement joins TRBV27 to TRBJ2-3; no clear D. The V end was cut by 4 bases, the J end by 2 bases, with 10 bases between. The CDR3 runs to 14 residues. Germline V lookup: CDR1 MNHEY, CDR2 SMNVEV (reference sequence). The CDR3 DNA reads as TGTGCCAGCAGTTCCGCCCTGGACACAGATACGCAGTATTTT. Protein: CASSSALDTDTQYF.

This clonotype was seen more than once but under ten times. The V call is TRBV4-1, the J call TRBJ1-6; D possibly corresponds to TRBD1 (5 bases). The germline V gene encodes CDR1 MGHRA and CDR2 YSYEKL. V dropped 4 bases and J dropped 2 bases, with 6 bases sitting between them. The CDR3 covers 14 residues. CDR3 sequence (DNA): TGCGCCAGCAGCCTGGGGCCCTATAATTCACCCCTCCACTTT. It yields the protein CASSLGPYNSPLHF.

The genes are TRBV12-3 or TRBV12-4 and TRBJ2-2, with D possibly being TRBD1 (5 bases). Trimming stripped 6 bases from V and 6 bases from J, with 17 bases between. The CDR3 sequence is 15 residues long. In DNA, the CDR3 is TGTGCCAGCAGACATCAGGGCCCGCCACCCGGGGAGCTGTTTTTT. Its protein product is CASRHQGPPPGELFF.

The chain uses TRBV4-1 and TRBJ2-7; no definite D call. V lost 3 bases and J lost 0, with 12 bases in between. Germline V CDR1 and CDR2: MGHRA, YSYEKL. The CDR3 extends over 15 amino acids. The CDR3 is CASSHPVRNSYEQYF. The CDR3 DNA sequence: TGCGCCAGCAGCCACCCGGTCAGGAACTCCTACGAGCAGTACTTC.

The chain is built from TRBV29-1 and TRBJ2-7; 9 nucleotides agree with TRBD1. The length of the CDR3 is 14 residues. The ends lost 4 bases at V and 4 bases at J; junction bases unmatched: 8. Germline CDR1 SQVTM, CDR2 ANQGSEA. This chain's CDR3 is CSVVGETGGYEQYF. The CDR3 DNA reads as TGCAGCGTTGTAGGTGAGACAGGGGGGTACGAGCAGTACTTC.

This clonotype was found a few times. The chain combines TRBV27 with TRBJ2-3, with 8 bases that match TRBD1. From germline, CDR1 is MNHEY and CDR2 SMNVEV (reference sequence). The CDR3 extends over 16 amino acids. V lost 6 bases and J lost 1; bases outside the gene matches: 9. The CDR3 is CASSPWTGMGTDTQYF. The CDR3 DNA is TGTGCCAGCAGCCCCTGGACAGGGATGGGCACAGATACGCAGTATTTT.

The gene calls are TRBV7-3 and TRBJ2-1; 10 bases match TRBD2. The germline V gene has CDR1 SGHTA and CDR2 FQGTGA. The CDR3 runs 16 residues. J lost 7 bases, V lost 1 base, and 7 bases had no gene match. CDR3 region: CASSLILAGAGNEQFF. The CDR3 DNA is TGTGCCAGCAGCTTAATCCTAGCGGGGGCGGGGAATGAGCAGTTCTTC.

The V and J genes are TRBV10-1 and TRBJ2-1, with 8 bases that match TRBD2. With 5 bases clipped from V and 9 bases from J, the junction kept 9 bases outside the gene matches. Germline V gives CDR1 WNHNN, CDR2 SYGVQD (reference sequence). There are 14 residues in the CDR3. CDR3 sequence reads: CASSTSGPLGEQFF. The CDR3 DNA reads as TGCGCCAGCAGTACTAGCGGCCCCCTTGGTGAGCAGTTCTTC.

This clonotype was detected only a few times. This rearrangement joins TRBV4-1 to TRBJ1-1, with 8 positions matching TRBD1. Per the germline V gene, CDR1 is MGHRA and CDR2 is YSYEKL. V shed 4 bases, J shed 5 bases, and the junction held 12 bases outside the gene matches. The CDR3 runs to 16 residues. The CDR3 spells CASSPGPTGGRTEAFF. The CDR3 DNA is TGCGCCAGCAGCCCCGGGCCAACAGGGGGTAGAACTGAAGCTTTCTTT.